This T cell receptor (beta chain) was profiled in a study of CD8 T cells in Susac syndrome. General study findings and limits: The relatively small number of individuals in the TCR sequencing and HLA analysis was acknowledged by the study.

The authors carried out high-throughput sequencing of TCR beta. They applied it to CD8+ and CD4+ T cells obtained from blood. RNA amounts of about 0.5 to 1 ug underwent reverse transcription with random hexamers. With immunoSEQ multiplex PCR, TCR beta CDR3 was amplified across 54 Vbeta and 13 Jbeta. TCRdb itself ran the immunoSEQ multiplex PCR reads through MiXCR, one entry per CDR3 protein. The table lists 160,000 or so distinct CDR3 sequences, around 95% of them singletons. V shed 0 bases and J shed 0 bases, with 12 bases lying between them. From germline, CDR1 is MNHEY and CDR2 SMNVEV (reference sequence). The CDR3 has 17 residues. Regarding this clonotype: Its antigen is unknown.

The sample taken for sequencing was CD8+ T cells from PBMCs. V usage is TRBV27 and J usage is TRBJ2-1, with no clear D. The sequence came from a human donor with multiple sclerosis. The CDR3 DNA follows: TGTGCCAGCAGTTTATCGCTAATAGCACCCTCCTACAATGAGCAGTTCTTC. Its protein product is CASSLSLIAPSYNEQFF.